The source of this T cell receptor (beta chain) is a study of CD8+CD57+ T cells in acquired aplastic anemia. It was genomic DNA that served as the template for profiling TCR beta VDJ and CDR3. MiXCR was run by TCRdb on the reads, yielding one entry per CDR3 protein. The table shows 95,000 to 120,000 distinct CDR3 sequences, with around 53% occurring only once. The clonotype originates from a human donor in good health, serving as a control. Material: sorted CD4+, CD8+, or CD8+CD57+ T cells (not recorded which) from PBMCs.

The CDR3 nucleotides read TGTGCCACCAGTCGGGCCAACGTCCTGACTTTC. Translation: CATSRANVLTF. This chain links TRBV24-1 with TRBJ2-6; D is unresolved. V was pared by 6 bases and J by 5 bases, with 1 base between. Germline V gene lookup returns CDR1 KGHDR and CDR2 SFDVKD. This CDR3 has 11 residues.